The next 31 T cell receptor beta chains were all read from a single sample in a study of blood T cell repertoires in COVID-19. TCRdb's table, derived via immunoSEQ multiplex PCR, lists solely in-frame clones and lacks some. The sample contains around 24,000 clones, about 82% of which appear only once. Sequencing was carried out using peripheral blood. These receptors were obtained from a human donor with active COVID-19. The donor label of this sample is uncertain.

The chain combines TRBV6-5 with TRBJ2-7, with 10 bases identical to TRBD2. CDR1 is MNHEY, CDR2 SVGAGI, per germline. The CDR3 is made up of 14 amino acids. Trimming removed 6 bases from V and 2 bases from J; junction bases left unmatched: 4. The CDR3 loop is CASRPSGRAYEQYF. The CDR3 coding sequence is TGTGCCAGCAGACCAAGCGGGAGGGCCTACGAGCAGTACTTC.

J is TRBJ2-2 and V is TRBV12-3 or TRBV12-4, with 7 bases that match TRBD1. The CDR3 is 13 residues long. J was trimmed by 11 bases and V by 6 bases; bases with no gene match: 9. The CDR3 nucleotides are TGTGCCAGCAGCCGACAGGGTCTGGGAGAGCTGTTTTTT. This translates into CASSRQGLGELFF.

This clone was detected a few times. This chain links TRBV28 with TRBJ1-5; D call uncertain. Germline V lookup: CDR1 MDHEN, CDR2 SYDVKM. This CDR3 is built from 12 residues. V was clipped by 6 bases and J by 7 bases, with 10 bases between them. CDR3 sequence (DNA): TGTGCCAGCAGATATGCAGGCCAGCCCCAGCATTTT. Translation: CASRYAGQPQHF.

This chain joins TRBV29-1 and TRBJ1-5, with TRBD1 as a possible D gene (5 bases). Germline loops: CDR1 SQVTM, CDR2 ANQGSEA. This CDR3 has 13 amino acids. Deletions cut 4 bases from V and 6 bases from J, with 13 bases between. DNA of the CDR3: TGCAGCGTTGGCGGGGGTGTTGGTCAGCCCCAGCATTTT. This sequence encodes CSVGGGVGQPQHF. The full variable domain, rest sourced from reference TRBV29-1 and TRBJ1-5, is SAVISQKPSRDICQRGTSLTIQCQVDSQVTMMFWYRQQPGQSLTLIATANQGSEATYESGFVIDKFPISRPNLTFSTLTVSNMSPEDSSIYLCSVGGGVGQPQHFGDGTRLSIL.

The chain uses TRBV27 and TRBJ2-3; TRBD2 aligns across 10 bases. Losses at the gene ends were 7 bases for V and 1 base for J; bases not matched to a gene: 17. This CDR3 spans 19 amino acids. Germline CDR1 and CDR2: MNHEY and SMNVEV (reference sequence). The CDR3 DNA reads as TGTGCCAGCAAAATAACACTAGCGGGAACTTCCCGGGGCACAGATACGCAGTATTTT. Protein product: CASKITLAGTSRGTDTQYF.

To note about this clone: This could be a read error, since a much larger clone is one nucleotide away. The rearrangement joins TRBV11-2 to TRBJ1-1; D is perhaps TRBD1 (6 bases). The CDR3 runs 13 residues. In germline, CDR1 is SGHAT, CDR2 FQNNGV. V was pared by 5 bases and J by 1 base, with 8 bases between. Here the CDR3 reads CASSQQGNTEAFF. CDR3 DNA sequence: TGTGCCAGCAGCCAACAGGGGAACACTGAAGCTTTCTTT.

The genes are TRBV3-1 (or the pseudogene TRBV3-2) and TRBJ2-1, with D maybe TRBD2 (5 bases). V lost 1 base and J 6 bases, leaving 13 bases between the germline ends. Germline lookup yields CDR1 LGHDT and CDR2 YNNKEL (reference sequence). The CDR3 spans 15 residues. The CDR3 nucleotides read TGTGCCAGCAGCCAAGGGAGTTACCGGGGCAATGAGCAGTTCTTC. Translation gives CASSQGSYRGNEQFF.

Details on this clone: Within the sample, other DNA sequences also encode this same CDR3. The CDR3 is CASSLPGSTDTQYF. The CDR3 DNA sequence: TGTGCCAGCAGCTTACCGGGTAGCACAGATACGCAGTATTTT. The gene calls are TRBV7-9 and TRBJ2-3; D gene ambiguous. V was cut by 2 bases and J by 0 bases, with 6 bases left in between. CDR1 SEHNR and CDR2 FQNEAQ come from the germline V gene (reference sequence). CDR3 size: 14 residues.

V gene TRBV5-1 combines with J gene TRBJ2-5; D unresolved. Germline CDR1 and CDR2: SGHRS and YFSETQ. V was pared by 0 bases and J by 4 bases, with 13 bases between. The CDR3 has 15 amino acids. The CDR3 loop reads CASSLAQVFGETQYF. As DNA, the CDR3 is TGCGCCAGCAGCTTGGCCCAGGTTTTCGGAGAGACCCAGTACTTC.

V usage is TRBV5-1 and J usage is TRBJ2-7, with D possibly being TRBD1 (6 bases). The CDR3 loop spans 14 amino acids. V lost 0 bases and J 7 bases, leaving 14 bases between the germline ends. Germline values: CDR1 SGHRS, CDR2 YFSETQ. Here the CDR3 DNA reads TGCGCCAGCAGCTTGGATGGGACACCAAGGGAGCAGTACTTC. It codes for CASSLDGTPREQYF. The variable domain in full, completed from reference TRBV5-1 and TRBJ2-7, reads KAGVTQTPRYLIKTRGQQVTLSCSPISGHRSVSWYQQTPGQGLQFLFEYFSETQRNKGNFPGRFSGRQFSNSRSEMNVSTLELGDSALYLCASSLDGTPREQYFGPGTRLTVT.

The genes are TRBV12-3 or TRBV12-4 and TRBJ1-1; D not resolved. This CDR3 has 12 residues. V was cut by 5 bases and J by 13 bases, with 17 bases left in between. The CDR3 DNA follows: TGTGCCAGCAGTGGGAGGATTGGTAATGGTTTCTTT. Encoded protein: CASSGRIGNGFF.

This chain joins TRBV10-3 and TRBJ2-7; 9 bases agree with TRBD2. This CDR3 has 14 residues. Trimming removed 6 bases from V and 3 bases from J; junction bases left unmatched: 6. CDR1 and CDR2 (germline): ENHRY, SYGVKD. The CDR3 region has the DNA TGTGCCATCAGAACTAAAGCGGGAGGCTACGAGCAGTACTTC. Translated: CAIRTKAGGYEQYF.

This chain links TRBV11-3 with TRBJ2-3; 12 nucleotides agree with TRBD2. The V gene's germline CDR1 is SGHNT and CDR2 YENEEA. V lost 1 base, J lost 4 bases, and 6 bases stayed unmatched. CDR3 length: 17 residues. CDR3 region: CASSLGLAGAGADTQYF. The DNA for the CDR3 is TGTGCCAGCAGCTTAGGACTAGCGGGAGCCGGGGCAGATACGCAGTATTTT. The variable domain in full, completed from reference TRBV11-3 and TRBJ2-3, reads EAGVVQSPRYKIIEKKQPVAFWCNPISGHNTLYWYLQNLGQGPELLIRYENEEAVDDSQLPKDRFSAERLKGVDSTLKIQPAELGDSAVYLCASSLGLAGAGADTQYFGPGTRLTVL.

J is TRBJ2-1 and V is TRBV11-1; 8 nucleotides line up with TRBD2. Germline CDR1 SGHAT, CDR2 FQDESV (reference sequence). V lost 1 base, J lost 7 bases, and 6 bases stayed unmatched. The CDR3 sequence is 15 residues long. The CDR3 here is CASSLDWLAGNEQFF. The CDR3 bases are TGTGCCAGCAGCTTAGACTGGCTAGCGGGTAATGAGCAGTTCTTC.

This rearrangement joins TRBV7-2 to TRBJ2-7; D remains ambiguous. The CDR3 is 11 amino acids. Trimming took 5 bases from V and 1 from J, leaving 3 bases between them. CDR1 and CDR2 (germline): SGHTA, FQGNSA. The CDR3 bases are TGTGCCAGCAGCCCGTCCTACGAGCAGTACTTC. Encoded protein: CASSPSYEQYF.

This chain joins TRBV18 and TRBJ2-5; 9 bases match TRBD1. Germline V gene lookup returns CDR1 KGHSH and CDR2 LQKENI. The CDR3 totals 14 residues. The trim removed 5 bases at V and 5 bases at J, leaving 6 bases unmatched. The CDR3 spells CASSLQGARETQYF. The CDR3 DNA reads as TGTGCCAGCTCATTACAGGGGGCTCGGGAGACCCAGTACTTC.

The CDR3 spells CASSLDPFSAYSGNTIYF. CDR3 sequence (DNA): TGTGCCAGCAGCTTAGATCCTTTCAGCGCTTACTCTGGAAACACCATATATTTT. The J gene is TRBJ1-3, the V gene TRBV11-3; unclear D gene. V was shortened by 0 bases and J by 0 bases, with 15 bases between the two germline ends. The CDR3 sequence is 18 residues long. CDR1 is SGHNT and CDR2 is YENEEA in the germline V gene.

The V call is TRBV7-9, the J call TRBJ2-3; the D gene is possibly TRBD2 (6 bases). This CDR3 is built from 15 residues. The germline CDR1 and CDR2 sequences are SEHNR and FQNEAQ (reference sequence). Trimming left V 5 bases short and J 2 bases short, with 14 bases between. The DNA of the CDR3 is TGTGCCAGCAGCCCACGGGACTTCCCCACAGATACGCAGTATTTT. Amino acids: CASSPRDFPTDTQYF.

The chain joins TRBV11-3 to TRBJ2-3, with a possible D match to TRBD1 (6 bases). Germline loops: CDR1 SGHNT, CDR2 YENEEA. The V gene lost 0 bases and the J gene lost 2 bases, with 15 bases spanning the gap. The CDR3 length is 17 residues. CDR3 loop: CASSLDRLGQFTDTQYF. DNA of the CDR3: TGTGCCAGCAGCTTAGATCGGTTAGGACAGTTCACAGATACGCAGTATTTT.

The J gene is TRBJ2-1, the V gene TRBV5-1; D remains unclear. Germline CDR1 and CDR2: SGHRS and YFSETQ. V was cut by 0 bases and J by 8 bases, with 12 bases left in between. This CDR3 spans 14 amino acids. The CDR3 region has the DNA TGCGCCAGCAGCTTGGCCCCCCAGGTGGATGAGCAGTTCTTC. As protein: CASSLAPQVDEQFF.

This clone was counted a few times. The chain employs TRBV12-3 or TRBV12-4 and TRBJ2-4; tentatively, D is TRBD2 (6 bases). Trimming left V 5 bases short and J 6 bases short, with 11 bases between. This CDR3 spans 13 amino acids. Written as DNA, the CDR3 is TGTGCCAGCAGTCTTAGCGGAATAAACATTCAGTACTTC. Its protein is CASSLSGINIQYF.

The chain combines TRBV6-2 or TRBV6-3 with TRBJ2-5; 8 positions match TRBD1. CDR3 length equals 15 residues. Germline V gene lookup returns CDR1 MNHEY and CDR2 SVGEGT. Germline trimming cut 5 bases from V and 5 bases from J; bases unmatched to any gene: 10. CDR3 loop: CASSQQQGDMETQYF. In nucleotides, the CDR3 is TGTGCCAGCAGTCAGCAACAGGGGGATATGGAGACCCAGTACTTC.

The genes are TRBV5-4 and TRBJ2-3, with 11 nucleotides matching TRBD2. Germline CDR1 SGHNT, CDR2 YYREEE (reference sequence). The CDR3 totals 18 residues. V shed 2 bases and J 2 bases; nucleotides not matched to a gene: 10. The DNA for the CDR3 is TGTGCCAGCAGCTTTGGTCGGGCTAGCGGGGGGAACACAGATACGCAGTATTTT. Amino acid sequence: CASSFGRASGGNTDTQYF.

The chain uses TRBV21-1 and TRBJ1-1; the table assigns TRBD1, which was not confirmed against the DNA. TRBV21-1 is an annotated pseudogene. The CDR3 runs 13 residues. The CDR3 spells CASSNRGPTEAFF. Written as DNA, the CDR3 is TGTGCCAGCAGCAACAGGGGGCCGACTGAAGCTTTCTTT.

The chain links TRBV2 to TRBJ2-1, with D tentatively TRBD1 (6 bases). Trimming shortened V by 6 bases and J by 3 bases, and 9 bases separated the two germline ends. Germline lookup yields CDR1 SNHLY and CDR2 FYNNEI. CDR3 size: 13 residues. CDR3 coding DNA: TGTGCCAGCAGCCCGACAGGCTACAATGAGCAGTTCTTC. Protein product: CASSPTGYNEQFF.

The chain is built from TRBV12-5 and TRBJ2-7, with a tentative D call TRBD2 (6 bases). The CDR3 is 13 residues long. V lost 5 bases, J lost 0 bases, and 8 bases lay in between. Germline V gene lookup returns CDR1 LGHNT and CDR2 FRNRAP. In DNA form, the CDR3 reads TGTGCTAGTGGTGGGGGGAGCTCCTACGAGCAGTACTTC. This codes for CASGGGSSYEQYF.

This chain connects TRBV19 to TRBJ2-7; the D gene is possibly TRBD2 (6 bases). The V end was cut by 7 bases, the J end by 3 bases, with 16 bases between. Per the germline V gene, CDR1 is LNHDA and CDR2 is SQIVND (reference sequence). This CDR3 spans 14 amino acids. In DNA form, the CDR3 reads TGTGCCAGTAATATCGGGGGAGGATTCTACGAGCAGTACTTC. Residues: CASNIGGGFYEQYF. The entire variable domain, with the rest obtained from reference TRBV19 and TRBJ2-7, is as follows: DGGITQSPKYLFRKEGQNVTLSCEQNLNHDAMYWYRQDPGQGLRLIYYSQIVNDFQKGDIAEGYSVSREKKESFPLTVTSAQKNPTAFYLCASNIGGGFYEQYFGPGTRLTVT.

The J gene is TRBJ2-7, the V gene TRBV11-3; possible D gene TRBD1, 5 bases. V was pared by 6 bases and J by 1 base, with 10 bases between. Germline V gene sequence: CDR1 SGHNT, CDR2 YENEEA. The CDR3 is 13 amino acids. This CDR3 reads CASRPDSSYEQYF. DNA of the CDR3: TGTGCCAGCAGGCCCGACAGTTCCTACGAGCAGTACTTC.

This sequence joins TRBV6-2 or TRBV6-3 and TRBJ2-1, with 8 bases aligning to TRBD2. Germline CDR1 MNHEY, CDR2 SVGEGT. This CDR3 has 14 amino acids. V shed 6 bases, J shed 4 bases, and the junction held 5 bases outside the gene matches. This CDR3 is CASSQTSEYNEQFF. The CDR3 coding sequence is TGTGCCAGCAGCCAGACTAGCGAGTACAATGAGCAGTTCTTC.

The chain recombines TRBV19 with TRBJ2-4, with D possibly TRBD2 on 6 matching bases. This CDR3 is built from 15 residues. CDR1 is LNHDA, CDR2 SQIVND, per germline (reference sequence). V lost 2 bases and J 3 bases, leaving 11 bases between the germline ends. DNA of the CDR3: TGTGCCAGTAGTATACGGGGGTTGGGCAAAAACATTCAGTACTTC. Protein sequence: CASSIRGLGKNIQYF. The complete variable domain, with remaining parts taken from reference TRBV19 and TRBJ2-4, reads DGGITQSPKYLFRKEGQNVTLSCEQNLNHDAMYWYRQDPGQGLRLIYYSQIVNDFQKGDIAEGYSVSREKKESFPLTVTSAQKNPTAFYLCASSIRGLGKNIQYFGAGTRLSVL.

V usage is TRBV14 and J usage is TRBJ1-3; 7 bases align to TRBD1. CDR1 and CDR2 from the germline V gene are SGHDN and FVKESK. V shed 2 bases and J 11 bases; nucleotides not matched to a gene: 6. This CDR3 is built from 13 residues. The CDR3 protein is CASSQQTGTAIYF. The CDR3 nucleotides are TGTGCCAGCAGCCAACAAACCGGGACAGCCATATATTTT.